Shown below are 8 T cell receptor beta chains from a single sample sequenced in a study of CD8 T cells in ankylosing spondylitis. TCRdb called the 5' RACE reads again in MiXCR, with one record for every CDR3 protein. Seen here are hundreds of thousands of distinct CDR3 sequences, under 12% observed once, and the top ten hold roughly a fifth. Sequencing input: blood, either unsorted or a sorted T cell fraction (not recorded which). These receptor sequences come from a male donor with ankylosing spondylitis or in good health (not recorded which).

This clonotype was seen ten or more times. The J gene is TRBJ2-4, the V gene TRBV14, with no clear D. Trimming removed 0 bases from V and 7 bases from J, with 1 base in between. The CDR3 is 11 amino acids. Germline assignment: CDR1 SGHDN and CDR2 FVKESK. The CDR3 loop reads CASSQENIQYF. For the CDR3, the DNA is TGTGCCAGCAGCCAAGAGAACATTCAGTACTTC.

J is TRBJ2-3 and V is TRBV5-4, with D possibly matching TRBD2 (6 bases). The germline V gene has CDR1 SGHNT and CDR2 YYREEE (reference sequence). CDR3 length equals 16 residues. Trimming took 1 base from V and 0 from J, leaving 12 bases between them. CDR3 in DNA: TGTGCCAGCAGCTTGTTGGCGGGGCCTAGCACAGATACGCAGTATTTT. As protein: CASSLLAGPSTDTQYF. Full variable domain (missing parts from reference TRBV5-4 and TRBJ2-3): ETGVTQSPTHLIKTRGQQVTLRCSSQSGHNTVSWYQQALGQGPQFIFQYYREEENGRGNFPPRFSGLQFPNYSSELNVNALELDDSALYLCASSLLAGPSTDTQYFGPGTRLTVL.

This clonotype has a handful of counts. The V call is TRBV7-6, the J call TRBJ2-5; 11 bases are shared with TRBD2. This CDR3 contains 13 residues. The trim removed 8 bases at V and 5 bases at J, leaving 4 bases unmatched. Germline V gene sequence: CDR1 SGHVS, CDR2 FNYEAQ. CDR3 residues: CASGGLAVETQYF. The CDR3 bases are TGTGCCAGCGGGGGACTAGCGGTGGAGACCCAGTACTTC.

This clonotype was observed a few times. V gene TRBV27 combines with J gene TRBJ2-7; D possibly uses TRBD1 or TRBD2 (5 bases each). The germline V and J ends were trimmed by 3 bases and 3 bases, with 18 bases remaining between them. The germline gives CDR1 MNHEY, CDR2 SMNVEV (reference sequence). The CDR3 totals 16 residues. The CDR3 nucleotides read TGTGCCAGCAGTTTCCGGGACGGGTCAACTTTCTACGAGCAGTACTTC. Translated, it gives CASSFRDGSTFYEQYF.

On this clonotype itself: This sequence may be a read error, since a much larger clone differs from it by one base. The V and J genes are TRBV7-9 and TRBJ1-1, with a weak D call TRBD1 (6 bases). This CDR3 has 15 residues. Germline V gene data show CDR1 as SEHNR and CDR2 as FQNEAQ (reference sequence). The CDR3 DNA sequence: TGTGCCAGCTGCTTAGGGGGGGTTGGGAACACTGAAGCTTTCTTT. Encoded protein: CASCLGGVGNTEAFF.

This clonotype was found many times. The CDR3 is CASSLTAGDTDTQYF. The DNA of the CDR3 is TGTGCCAGCAGTCTGACAGCGGGGGACACAGATACGCAGTATTTT. The chain recombines TRBV6-1 with TRBJ2-3; 8 nucleotides line up with TRBD2. Germline CDR1 reads MNHNS; CDR2 reads SASEGT. This CDR3 has 15 amino acids. Trimming cost V 5 bases and J 2 bases; bases outside gene matches: 6.

This clonotype was found many times. In nucleotides, the CDR3 is TGTGCCAGCAGCCAAGCGCTAGGAGTCTCCTACGAGCAGTACTTC. Translated, it gives CASSQALGVSYEQYF. V is TRBV3-1 and J is TRBJ2-7; D uncertain. CDR3 length equals 15 residues. Trimming took off 1 base at V and 0 bases at J, with 10 bases between the two ends. Germline V gene data show CDR1 as LGHDT and CDR2 as YNNKEL (reference sequence).

This clonotype was detected only a few times. The genes are TRBV7-9 and TRBJ2-7; 12 bases map to TRBD2. Germline loops: CDR1 SEHNR, CDR2 FQNEAQ (reference sequence). The V and J ends lost 4 bases and 7 bases, in that order; junction bases with no gene match: 5. This CDR3 spans 14 amino acids. CDR3 nucleotides: TGTGCCAGCAGCTCTAGCGGGGGGGCCGGAGAGCAGTACTTC. This translates into CASSSSGGAGEQYF.